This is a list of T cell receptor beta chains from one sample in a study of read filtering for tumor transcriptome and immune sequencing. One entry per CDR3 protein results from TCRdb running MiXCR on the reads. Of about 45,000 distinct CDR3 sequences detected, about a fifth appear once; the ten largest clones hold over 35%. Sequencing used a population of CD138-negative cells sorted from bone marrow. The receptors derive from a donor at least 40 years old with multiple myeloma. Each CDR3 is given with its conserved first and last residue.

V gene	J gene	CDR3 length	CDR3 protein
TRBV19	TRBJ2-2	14	CACRAGVNTGELFF
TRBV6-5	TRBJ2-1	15	CASSYQGLALGEQFF
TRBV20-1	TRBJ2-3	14	CSARLAGKGDTQYF
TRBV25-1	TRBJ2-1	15	CASSDTSGRAHEQFF
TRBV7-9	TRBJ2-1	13	CASSLGGGREQFF
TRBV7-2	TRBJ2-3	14	CASRKDRGGDTQYF
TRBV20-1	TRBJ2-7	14	CSARVQGSSYEQYF
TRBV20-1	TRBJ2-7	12	CSASKETYEQYF
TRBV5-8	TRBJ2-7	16	CASSPAGREGGYEQYF
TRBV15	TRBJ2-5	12	CATSMSRETQYF
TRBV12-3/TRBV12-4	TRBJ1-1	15	CASSPLRTGGTEAFF
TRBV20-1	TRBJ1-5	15	CSARDPEGGGEPQHF
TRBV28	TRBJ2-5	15	CASSLVQGTRETQYF
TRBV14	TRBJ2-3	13	CASSSGHGTAQYF
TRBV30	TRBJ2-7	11	CAWLWREEQYF
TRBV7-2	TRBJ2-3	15	CASSLEWASTDTQYF
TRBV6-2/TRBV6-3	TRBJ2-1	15	CASSRGRSSYNEQFF
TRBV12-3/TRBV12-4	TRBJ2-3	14	CASSLDREGDTQYF
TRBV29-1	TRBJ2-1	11	CSVEVGNEQFF
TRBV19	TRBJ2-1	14	CASKRLAGANEQFF
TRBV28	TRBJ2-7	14	CASSTHRGPPTRYF
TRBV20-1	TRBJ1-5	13	CSARTGNNQPQHF
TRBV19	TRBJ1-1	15	CASSILPPQGTEAFF